This passage covers 6 T cell receptor beta chains from one sample sequenced in a study of T cells after yellow fever vaccination. TCRdb itself ran the 5' RACE reads through MiXCR, one entry per CDR3 protein. The sample has 500,000 to 650,000 distinct CDR3 sequences, about 15% seen once; the top ten hold roughly 17%. The sequences come from PBMCs, collected about 5 days after the first yellow fever vaccination. The receptors shown here come from a man younger than 35 who received the YFV17D yellow fever vaccine.

This clonotype was detected only a few times. The rearrangement joins TRBV7-9 to TRBJ1-2; D call uncertain. This CDR3 region has 14 residues. V lost 3 bases and J 4 bases, leaving 12 bases between the germline ends. Germline CDR1 reads SEHNR; CDR2 reads FQNEAQ (reference sequence). The CDR3 nucleotides read TGTGCCAGCAGCTTCGGGGTAGGGTTCTATGGCTACACCTTC. Protein sequence: CASSFGVGFYGYTF.

The J gene is TRBJ1-3, the V gene TRBV5-4; the match to TRBD1 covers 7 bases. Trimming removed 4 bases from V and 1 base from J; junction bases left unmatched: 5. The CDR3 sequence is 15 residues long. Germline values: CDR1 SGHNT, CDR2 YYREEE (reference sequence). The CDR3 coding sequence is TGTGCCAGCAGCACTAGACAGGGATCTGGAAACACCATATATTTT. Translating it yields CASSTRQGSGNTIYF. Looking up the rest from reference TRBV5-4 and TRBJ1-3 gives the full variable domain: ETGVTQSPTHLIKTRGQQVTLRCSSQSGHNTVSWYQQALGQGPQFIFQYYREEENGRGNFPPRFSGLQFPNYSSELNVNALELDDSALYLCASSTRQGSGNTIYFGEGSWLTVV.

V is TRBV7-2 and J is TRBJ1-5; D gene uncertain. The V gene's germline CDR1 is SGHTA and CDR2 FQGNSA. V was clipped by 4 bases and J by 11 bases, with 12 bases between them. The CDR3 has 12 amino acids. The CDR3 protein is CASSSVGGAQHF. The CDR3 DNA reads TGTGCCAGCAGCTCCGTAGGTGGGGCCCAGCATTTT.

Many counts were recorded for this clonotype. V and J are TRBV6-5 and TRBJ1-4, with 10 bases identical to TRBD1. CDR3 length: 15 amino acids. Trimming removed 2 bases from V and 7 bases from J; junction bases left unmatched: 4. Germline loops: CDR1 MNHEY, CDR2 SVGAGI. CDR3 nucleotides: TGTGCCAGCAGTTACCTAGGACAGGGGGTTGAAAAACTGTTTTTT. This translates into CASSYLGQGVEKLFF.

The genes are TRBV6-1 and TRBJ1-2; TRBD1 aligns across 10 bases. The CDR3 runs 16 residues. The V and J ends lost 6 bases and 5 bases, in that order; junction bases with no gene match: 12. Germline CDR1 is MNHNS and CDR2 is SASEGT. CDR3 in amino acids: CASSPYGTGERYGYTF. The CDR3 coding sequence is TGTGCCAGCAGCCCTTACGGGACAGGGGAACGATATGGCTACACCTTC.

This sequence joins TRBV9 and TRBJ2-3; D is ambiguous. Trimming pared 0 bases from V and 3 bases from J, leaving 5 bases between. The CDR3 sequence is 13 residues long. Germline V gene lookup returns CDR1 SGDLS and CDR2 YYNGEE. As DNA, the CDR3 is TGTGCCAGCAGCGTAGCGGTGACAGATACGCAGTATTTT. It yields the protein CASSVAVTDTQYF.